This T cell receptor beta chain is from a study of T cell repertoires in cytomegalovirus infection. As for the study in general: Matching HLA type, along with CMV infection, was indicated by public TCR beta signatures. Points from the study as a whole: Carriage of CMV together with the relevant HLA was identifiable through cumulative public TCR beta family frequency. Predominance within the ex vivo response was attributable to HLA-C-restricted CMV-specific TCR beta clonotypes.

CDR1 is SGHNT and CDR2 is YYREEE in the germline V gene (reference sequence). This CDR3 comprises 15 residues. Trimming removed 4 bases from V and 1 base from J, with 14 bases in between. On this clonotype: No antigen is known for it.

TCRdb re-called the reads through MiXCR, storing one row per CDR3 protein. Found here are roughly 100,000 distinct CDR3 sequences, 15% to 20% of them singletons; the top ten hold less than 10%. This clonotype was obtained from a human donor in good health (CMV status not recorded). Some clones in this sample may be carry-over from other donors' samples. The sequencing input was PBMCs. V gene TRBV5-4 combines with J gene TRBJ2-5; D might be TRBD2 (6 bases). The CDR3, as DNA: TGTGCCAGCAGCGAGATAACGGGACTCCAAGAGACCCAGTACTTC. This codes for CASSEITGLQETQYF.